The text below deals with one TCR beta chain. The target of this receptor is not known. No base quality values were provided; no much bigger clone lies one nucleotide off. The CDR3, from cysteine to phenylalanine, totals 13 residues. CDR3 DNA is the only sequence kept; it has 39 bases, read in frame from the first base. V and J are truncated by 6 bases and 3 bases respectively, leaving an intervening sequence of 11 bases. The germline V gene (reference sequence) supplies CDR1 SGHAT and CDR2 FQDESV. The source of the sample is a study of tumor-infiltrating lymphocytes in primary liver carcinoma (TCRdb year 2017). For the wider study: Hepatocellular carcinoma (four) or combined HCC and intrahepatic cholangiocarcinoma (one) was present in the five patients, who were three men and two women aged 30 to 69 years. Tumors of the five patients were stage T1-T3 N0M0 with maximum diameters of roughly 4 to 11 cm. Samples yielded roughly 3.5 to 8 million productive TCRbeta reads; read depth did not differ significantly between tissue types. TCRbeta repertoire sequencing, expression microarrays and whole-exome sequencing were combined in the study across five regions of each liver tumor, with adjacent normal tissue and blood also included. A total of approximately 35 specimens from 5 patients underwent TCRbeta repertoire sequencing, comprising around 25 tumor regions, 5 adjacent noncancerous liver tissues and 5 peripheral blood samples. To link TCRbeta repertoire diversity with the local molecular phenotype, the approximately 24 tumor region samples were profiled using Agilent mRNA microarrays. Repertoires from technical replicates were highly reproducible, with mean shared-clone rates about 0.91 and correlation coefficients above 0.98.

Starting from 500 to 600 ng total RNA, TCRbeta-specific cDNA was produced by reverse transcription with a constant-region primer and ProtoScript II reverse transcriptase. Three nested multiplex PCR rounds, following a slightly modified ARM-PCR procedure, were used to build the TCRbeta libraries. Multiplex TRBV1-TRBV30 forward primers and a Cbeta reverse primer were used in the first two PCR rounds, each of which was run for 10 to 11 cycles. Sample barcodes and Illumina adapters were added in a final 25-cycle PCR using Deep VentR polymerase. Before sequencing, amplicons of 200-500 bp were purified from gel using a QIAquick gel extraction kit. TCRbeta amplicons were sequenced on an Illumina HiSeq 2500 with 250-bp paired-end reads. The source study handled its data this way. Reads were quality-trimmed with Trimmomatic v0.33, and paired reads were merged with FLASH v1.2.11 to recover full CDR3 sequences. V, D and J germline segments were assigned to the rearranged TCRbeta sequences using MiGEC v1.2.1b. VDJtools v1.0.0 computed clonotype statistics and Shannon-Wiener diversity indices. To reduce sampling bias, subsequent analyses other than the diversity analysis used only the 250 most abundant clonotypes in each sample. TCRdb's own reprocessing of the public reads used fastp at Q25 and MiXCR and kept productive beta chains. Identical CDR3 proteins give one entry, which carries the most common genes and DNA. The authors' filters were not applied to this entry. The sample has approximately 110,000 distinct CDR3 sequences on record, roughly three fifths of them singletons. Around 9% of the sample is in the top ten clones.

Total RNA and DNA were co-extracted without cell sorting from approximately 20-30 mg of bulk tissue using the AllPrep DNA/RNA mini kit. Between late 2015 and March 2016, roughly 5 patients in China with histopathologically diagnosed primary liver carcinoma had their tumors surgically resected. Chronic HBV infection was present in the patients, and the patients were treatment-naive at sampling. Five spatially separated regions were sampled per tumor: superior, inferior, left-lateral and right-lateral poles, plus the tumor centre. According to histology, viable tumor cells made up more than 75% of every tumor sample. Each fresh piece of tumor and adjacent tissue was cut in two, with one half stored in RNAlater at -80 degrees C and the other half sent for histology. General conclusions and limits of the study: A significantly larger repertoire fraction was made up by the top 250 clones in tumors than in blood (p = 0.039). With just 4 or 5 patients in the study, the authors point out that the findings should be validated in a larger study. Since the samples were bulk and unsorted, there was no way to compare CD4+ and CD8+ T cell repertoires. Consistent with antigen-driven expansion, pairs of tumor regions showed higher repertoire overlap (mean around 36%) than either tumor-adjacent pairs (about 17%) or tumor-blood pairs (roughly 14%). Just about 8-25% of top clones turned up in all five regions of a tumor, which suggests spatial heterogeneity among tumor-infiltrating T cells. Because sequencing covered only the TCR beta chain and unpaired alpha chains were not captured, true repertoire diversity is likely underestimated.

The sequence came from a woman aged 55-69 years with primary liver carcinoma and hepatitis B virus infection. The sample comprised liver tumor tissue from sampling region 1. The meaning of the sample's cell subset or site label: tumor region T1, superior pole. The V and J segments used are TRBV11-1 and TRBJ1-1; a confident D gene designation cannot be given. This receptor carries the CDR3 CASSADKDTEAFF. The sequenced DNA: TGTGCCAGCAGTGCAGACAAGGACACTGAAGCTTTCTTT.